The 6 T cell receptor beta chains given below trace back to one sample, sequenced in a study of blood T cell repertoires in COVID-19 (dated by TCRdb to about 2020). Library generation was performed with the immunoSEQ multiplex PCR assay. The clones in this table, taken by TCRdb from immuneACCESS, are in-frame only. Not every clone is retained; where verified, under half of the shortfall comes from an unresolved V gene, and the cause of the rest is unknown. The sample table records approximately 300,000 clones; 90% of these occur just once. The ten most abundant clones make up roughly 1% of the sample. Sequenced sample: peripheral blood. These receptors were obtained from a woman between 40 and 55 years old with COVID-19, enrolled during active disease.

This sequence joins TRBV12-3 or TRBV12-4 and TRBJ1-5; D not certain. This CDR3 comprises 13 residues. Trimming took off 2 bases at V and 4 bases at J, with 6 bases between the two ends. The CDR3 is CASSLIRNQPQHF. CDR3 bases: TGTGCCAGCAGTTTAATCAGGAATCAGCCCCAGCATTTT.

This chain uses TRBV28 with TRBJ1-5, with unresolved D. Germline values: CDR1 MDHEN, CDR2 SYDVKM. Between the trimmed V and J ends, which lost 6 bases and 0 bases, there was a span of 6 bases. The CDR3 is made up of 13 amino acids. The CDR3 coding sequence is TGTGCCAGCAGAACGAGTAGCAATCAGCCCCAGCATTTT. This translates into CASRTSSNQPQHF.

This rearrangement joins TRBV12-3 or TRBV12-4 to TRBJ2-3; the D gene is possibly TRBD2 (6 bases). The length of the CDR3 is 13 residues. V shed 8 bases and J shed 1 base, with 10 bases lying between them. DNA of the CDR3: TGTGCCAGCTGGGACTCTCGCACAGATACGCAGTATTTT. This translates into CASWDSRTDTQYF.

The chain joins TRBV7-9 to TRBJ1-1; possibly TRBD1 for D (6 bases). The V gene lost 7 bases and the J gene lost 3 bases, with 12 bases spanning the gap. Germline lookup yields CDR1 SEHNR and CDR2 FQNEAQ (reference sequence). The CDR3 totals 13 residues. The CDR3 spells CASTGVGDTEAFF. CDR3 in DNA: TGTGCCAGCACAGGGGTTGGGGACACTGAAGCTTTCTTT.

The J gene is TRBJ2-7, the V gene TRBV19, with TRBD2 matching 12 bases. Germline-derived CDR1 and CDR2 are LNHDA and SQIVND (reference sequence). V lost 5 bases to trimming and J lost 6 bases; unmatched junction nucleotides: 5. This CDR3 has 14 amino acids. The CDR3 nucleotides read TGTGCCAGTAGTCCACTAGCGGGAGGATTCGAGCAGTACTTC. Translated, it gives CASSPLAGGFEQYF.

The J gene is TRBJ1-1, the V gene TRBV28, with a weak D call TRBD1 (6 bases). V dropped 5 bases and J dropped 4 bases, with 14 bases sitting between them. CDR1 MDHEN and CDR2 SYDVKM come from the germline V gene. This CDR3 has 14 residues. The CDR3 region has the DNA TGTGCCAGCAGTCTCTCCAGGGGCGGCACTGAAGCTTTCTTT. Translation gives CASSLSRGGTEAFF.